Given below is one TCR beta chain in context. Germline CDR1 is SGHVS and CDR2 is FNYEAQ. Trimming left V 5 bases short and J 2 bases short, with 6 bases between. The CDR3 has 12 amino acids. Each CDR3 protein is one row after TCRdb ran MiXCR on the 5' RACE reads. The sample has more than 90,000 distinct CDR3 sequences, 8% to 13% seen once. This sample stems from a study of early T cells in non-severe SARS-CoV-2 infection. The V call is TRBV7-6, the J call TRBJ2-5, with D unresolved. The specimen sequenced was whole blood. The origin of this receptor is an adult who was a healthcare worker with PCR-confirmed SARS-CoV-2 infection or an uninfected control (not recorded which). Here the CDR3 DNA reads TGTGCCAGCAGCCGGATACAAGAGACCCAGTACTTC. It encodes CASSRIQETQYF. The whole variable domain, remainder taken from reference TRBV7-6 and TRBJ2-5, is GAGVSQSPRYKVTKRGQDVALRCDPISGHVSLYWYRQALGQGPEFLTYFNYEAQQDKSGLPNDRFSAERPEGSISTLTIQRTEQRDSAMYRCASSRIQETQYFGPGTRLLVL.